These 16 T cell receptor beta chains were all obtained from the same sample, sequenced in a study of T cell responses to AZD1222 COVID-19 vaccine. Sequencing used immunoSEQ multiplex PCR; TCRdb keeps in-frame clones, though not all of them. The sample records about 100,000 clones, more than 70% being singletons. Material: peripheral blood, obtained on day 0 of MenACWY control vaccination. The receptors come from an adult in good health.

The CDR3 sequence: CASSPTGGRGYNEQFF. The CDR3 DNA is TGTGCCAGCAGCCCTACAGGGGGAAGGGGATACAATGAGCAGTTCTTC. The rearrangement joins TRBV9 to TRBJ2-1, with 8 bases matching TRBD1. The CDR3 contains 16 residues. Germline V gene sequence: CDR1 SGDLS, CDR2 YYNGEE. The V gene end was trimmed by 4 bases and the J gene end by 4 bases; junction bases not matched to a gene: 10.

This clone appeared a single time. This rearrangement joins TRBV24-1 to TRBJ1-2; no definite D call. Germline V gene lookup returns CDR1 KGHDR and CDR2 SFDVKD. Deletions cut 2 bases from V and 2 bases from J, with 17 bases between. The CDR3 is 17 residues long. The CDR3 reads CATSDSAGWPTNYGYTF. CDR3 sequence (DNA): TGTGCCACCAGTGATTCCGCCGGGTGGCCAACAAACTATGGCTACACCTTC.

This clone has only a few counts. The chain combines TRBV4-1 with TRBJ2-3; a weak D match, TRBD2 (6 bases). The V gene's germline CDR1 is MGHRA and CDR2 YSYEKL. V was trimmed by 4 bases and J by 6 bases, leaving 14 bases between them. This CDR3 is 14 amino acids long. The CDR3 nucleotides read TGCGCCAGCAGCCTGGGACTTAGTCGGGATACGCAGTATTTT. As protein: CASSLGLSRDTQYF.

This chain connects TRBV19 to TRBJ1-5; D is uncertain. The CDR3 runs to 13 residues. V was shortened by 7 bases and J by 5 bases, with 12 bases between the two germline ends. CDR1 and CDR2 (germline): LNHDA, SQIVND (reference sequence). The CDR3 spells CASIDWVYQPQHF. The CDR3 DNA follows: TGTGCCAGTATCGACTGGGTGTATCAGCCCCAGCATTTT.

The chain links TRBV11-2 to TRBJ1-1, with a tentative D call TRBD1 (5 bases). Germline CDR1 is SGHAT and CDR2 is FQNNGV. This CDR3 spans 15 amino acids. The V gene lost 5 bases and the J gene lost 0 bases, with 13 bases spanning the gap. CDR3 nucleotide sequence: TGTGCCAGCAGCCCCCAGGGTTTCATGAACACTGAAGCTTTCTTT. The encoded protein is CASSPQGFMNTEAFF.

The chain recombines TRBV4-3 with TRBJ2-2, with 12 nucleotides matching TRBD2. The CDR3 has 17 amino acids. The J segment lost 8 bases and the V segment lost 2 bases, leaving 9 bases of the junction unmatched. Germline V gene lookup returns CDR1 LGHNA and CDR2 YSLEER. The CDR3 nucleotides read TGCGCCAGCAGCCAAAGACCGGGACTAGCGGGTAGGGGGGAGCTGTTTTTT. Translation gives CASSQRPGLAGRGELFF.

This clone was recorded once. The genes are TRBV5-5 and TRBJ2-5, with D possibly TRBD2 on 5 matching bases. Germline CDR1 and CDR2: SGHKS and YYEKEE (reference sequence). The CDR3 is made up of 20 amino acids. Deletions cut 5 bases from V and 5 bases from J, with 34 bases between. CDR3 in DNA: TGTGCCAGCAGTCTCTCGAACCCTCATCTGGCCCCCTACCCGGGGGAGACCCAGTACTTC. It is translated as CASSLSNPHLAPYPGETQYF.

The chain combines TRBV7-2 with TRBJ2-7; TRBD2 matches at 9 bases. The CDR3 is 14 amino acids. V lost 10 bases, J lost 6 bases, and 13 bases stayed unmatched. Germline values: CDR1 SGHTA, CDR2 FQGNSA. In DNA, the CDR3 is TGTGCCACCGGGGCGGGGGGGAATTTCGCCGAGCAGTACTTC. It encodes CATGAGGNFAEQYF.

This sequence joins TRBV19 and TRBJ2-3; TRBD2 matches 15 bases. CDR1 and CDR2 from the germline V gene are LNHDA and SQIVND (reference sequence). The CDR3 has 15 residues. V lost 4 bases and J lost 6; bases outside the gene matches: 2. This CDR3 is CASSTGLAGGDTQYF. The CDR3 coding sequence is TGTGCCAGTAGTACCGGACTAGCGGGAGGGGATACGCAGTATTTT.

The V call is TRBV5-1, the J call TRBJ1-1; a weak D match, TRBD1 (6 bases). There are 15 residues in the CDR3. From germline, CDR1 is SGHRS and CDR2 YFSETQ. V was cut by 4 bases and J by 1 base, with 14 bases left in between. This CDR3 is CASSPRTESNTEAFF. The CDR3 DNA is TGCGCCAGCAGCCCCCGGACAGAATCGAACACTGAAGCTTTCTTT.

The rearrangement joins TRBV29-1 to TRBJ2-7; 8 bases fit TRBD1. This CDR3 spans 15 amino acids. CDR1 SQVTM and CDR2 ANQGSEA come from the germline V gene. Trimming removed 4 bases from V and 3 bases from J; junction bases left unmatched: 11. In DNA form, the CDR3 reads TGCAGCGTTGGAGTCCCGACAGGGGACGTCTACGAGCAGTACTTC. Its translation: CSVGVPTGDVYEQYF.

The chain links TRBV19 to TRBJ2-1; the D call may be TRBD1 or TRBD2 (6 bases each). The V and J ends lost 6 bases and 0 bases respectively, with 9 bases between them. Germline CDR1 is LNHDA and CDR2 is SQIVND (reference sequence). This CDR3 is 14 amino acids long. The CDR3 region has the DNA TGTGCCAGTAGAGGGGGGAGCTCCTACAATGAGCAGTTCTTC. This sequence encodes CASRGGSSYNEQFF. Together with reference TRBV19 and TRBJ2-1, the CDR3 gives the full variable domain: DGGITQSPKYLFRKEGQNVTLSCEQNLNHDAMYWYRQDPGQGLRLIYYSQIVNDFQKGDIAEGYSVSREKKESFPLTVTSAQKNPTAFYLCASRGGSSYNEQFFGPGTRLTVL.

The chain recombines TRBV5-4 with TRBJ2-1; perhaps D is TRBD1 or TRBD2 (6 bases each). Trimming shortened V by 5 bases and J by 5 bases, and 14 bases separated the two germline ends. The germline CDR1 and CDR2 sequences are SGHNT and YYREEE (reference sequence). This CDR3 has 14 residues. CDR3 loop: CASRGGGANNEQFF. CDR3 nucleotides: TGTGCCAGCAGGGGGGGCGGAGCGAACAATGAGCAGTTCTTC.

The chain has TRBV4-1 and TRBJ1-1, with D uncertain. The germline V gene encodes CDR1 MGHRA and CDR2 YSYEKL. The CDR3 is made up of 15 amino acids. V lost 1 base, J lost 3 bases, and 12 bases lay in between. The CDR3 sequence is CASSQVAYGDTEAFF. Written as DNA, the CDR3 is TGCGCCAGCAGCCAAGTAGCCTACGGCGACACTGAAGCTTTCTTT.

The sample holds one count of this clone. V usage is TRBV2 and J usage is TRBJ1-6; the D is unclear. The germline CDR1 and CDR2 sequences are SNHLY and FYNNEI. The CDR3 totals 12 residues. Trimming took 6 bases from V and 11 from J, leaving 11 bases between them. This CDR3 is CASSLPKAPLHF. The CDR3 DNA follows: TGTGCCAGCAGCCTACCTAAGGCACCCCTCCACTTT.

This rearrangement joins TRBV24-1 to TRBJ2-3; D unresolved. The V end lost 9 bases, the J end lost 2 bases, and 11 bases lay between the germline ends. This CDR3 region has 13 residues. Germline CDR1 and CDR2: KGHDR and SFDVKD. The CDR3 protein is CATSSGYTDTQYF. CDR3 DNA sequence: TGTGCCACCTCTTCCGGGTACACAGATACGCAGTATTTT.